This T cell receptor (beta chain) comes out of a study of CD8 T cells in Susac syndrome. Trimming removed 10 bases from V and 6 bases from J, with 22 bases in between. Germline loops: CDR1 ENHRY, CDR2 SYGVKD. This CDR3 spans 14 amino acids. A quantity of about 0.5 to 1 ug RNA underwent reverse transcription using random hexamers. Amplification of TCR beta CDR3 used immunoSEQ multiplex PCR across 54 Vbeta and 13 Jbeta. Each CDR3 protein is one row after TCRdb ran MiXCR on the immunoSEQ multiplex PCR reads. Of approximately 150,000 distinct CDR3 sequences in the sample, approximately 94% are singletons; the top ten hold 0.075% to 0.09%. Sequencing targeted TCR beta in blood CD8+ and CD4+ T cells. Negative isolation was applied to CD8+ and CD4+ T cells, and FACS enrichment was applied to TEMRA cells.

Sequencing was carried out using CD4+ T cells from PBMCs. V is TRBV10-3 and J is TRBJ2-7, with D possibly being TRBD2 (6 bases). The sequence was obtained from a human donor in good health. This CDR3 is CATTRLEGTGEQYF. In DNA, the CDR3 is TGTGCCACCACTCGACTAGAAGGGACCGGCGAGCAGTACTTC.